This entry lists 18 T cell receptor beta chains sequenced from one sample in a study of T cell responses to AZD1222 COVID-19 vaccine. Produced via immunoSEQ multiplex PCR; TCRdb's table is partial and in-frame only. The repertoire includes 100,000 to 150,000 clones, over 75% of them detected once, and about 10% sits in the top ten. The sequencing here drew on peripheral blood, taken on day 0 of AZD1222 vaccination. The receptors were gathered from an adult in good health.

V gene TRBV2 combines with J gene TRBJ2-5; 9 nucleotides agree with TRBD1. This CDR3 is 12 amino acids long. V lost 7 bases and J lost 5; bases outside the gene matches: 2. CDR1 and CDR2 from the germline V gene are SNHLY and FYNNEI. CDR3 sequence (DNA): TGTGCCAGCACGGGGACAGGGGAGACCCAGTACTTC. Translated: CASTGTGETQYF.

This chain joins TRBV18 and TRBJ2-2; 8 bases are a match to TRBD1. V lost 4 bases and J lost 1; bases outside the gene matches: 8. This CDR3 has 17 amino acids. Germline V CDR1 and CDR2: KGHSH, LQKENI. The CDR3 is CASSRNRQGQNTGELFF. Written as DNA, the CDR3 is TGTGCCAGCTCACGAAACAGACAGGGGCAGAACACCGGGGAGCTGTTTTTT.

The chain joins TRBV19 to TRBJ2-6, with D possibly TRBD2 on 5 matching bases. This CDR3 has 18 residues. Germline values: CDR1 LNHDA, CDR2 SQIVND (reference sequence). V lost 5 bases, J lost 4 bases, and 21 bases lay in between. CDR3 in DNA: TGTGCCAGTAGTGGGTCAAGAGGGAGTCTGAGGGGGGCCAACGTCCTGACTTTC. As protein: CASSGSRGSLRGANVLTF.

The chain links TRBV5-1 to TRBJ2-3, with D hard to call. The CDR3 spans 13 residues. Trimming shortened V by 0 bases and J by 0 bases, and 2 bases separated the two germline ends. Germline lookup yields CDR1 SGHRS and CDR2 YFSETQ. The CDR3 loop is CASSLESTDTQYF. CDR3 bases: TGCGCCAGCAGCTTGGAGAGCACAGATACGCAGTATTTT.

The chain recombines TRBV6-5 with TRBJ1-2; a possible D gene is TRBD1 (5 bases). CDR3 length equals 13 residues. Per germline, CDR1 MNHEY and CDR2 SVGAGI. V dropped 6 bases and J dropped 7 bases, with 15 bases sitting between them. CDR3 in DNA: TGTGCCAGCAGCTCAGGACACGCAAGTGGCTACACCTTC. This codes for CASSSGHASGYTF.

The V and J genes are TRBV7-8 and TRBJ2-3; no reliable D call. The CDR3 has 13 residues. CDR1 is SGHVS, CDR2 FQNEAQ, per germline. V was cut by 5 bases and J by 3 bases, with 9 bases left in between. The CDR3 reads CASSPMGTDTQYF. CDR3 nucleotide sequence: TGTGCCAGCAGCCCTATGGGGACAGATACGCAGTATTTT.

This chain joins TRBV27 and TRBJ2-1; the D is unclear. Per the germline V gene, CDR1 is MNHEY and CDR2 is SMNVEV (reference sequence). CDR3 size: 16 residues. The V gene lost 0 bases and the J gene lost 0 bases, with 9 bases spanning the gap. The CDR3, as DNA: TGTGCCAGCAGTTTATCGGTCCGGAGCTCCTACAATGAGCAGTTCTTC. Residues: CASSLSVRSSYNEQFF.

This clone was seen a few times. The chain employs TRBV10-3 and TRBJ1-1; D unclear. V lost 3 bases, J lost 4 bases, and 15 bases lay in between. The CDR3 covers 15 residues. Germline CDR1 ENHRY, CDR2 SYGVKD. CDR3 nucleotides: TGTGCCATCAGTGATCCCACCCGGGGTGCCACTGAAGCTTTCTTT. Encoded protein: CAISDPTRGATEAFF.

The gene calls are TRBV5-1 and TRBJ2-3; 8 nucleotides align to TRBD2. With 0 bases clipped from V and 6 bases from J, the junction kept 9 bases outside the gene matches. The CDR3 is 16 amino acids. Germline lookup yields CDR1 SGHRS and CDR2 YFSETQ. CDR3 amino acids: CASSLVAAGVGDTQYF. Here the CDR3 DNA reads TGCGCCAGCAGCTTGGTTGCAGCGGGAGTGGGGGATACGCAGTATTTT. The full variable domain, its missing parts supplied by reference TRBV5-1 and TRBJ2-3, is KAGVTQTPRYLIKTRGQQVTLSCSPISGHRSVSWYQQTPGQGLQFLFEYFSETQRNKGNFPGRFSGRQFSNSRSEMNVSTLELGDSALYLCASSLVAAGVGDTQYFGPGTRLTVL.

The chain recombines TRBV6-2 or TRBV6-3 with TRBJ1-2, with 10 positions matching TRBD1. Germline V gene sequence: CDR1 MNHEY, CDR2 SVGEGT. The V segment lost 4 bases and the J segment 8 bases; nucleotides outside the gene matches: 1. The CDR3 is 12 amino acids. The CDR3 DNA follows: TGTGCCAGCAGTTTGACAGGGGGCGGCTACACCTTC. It encodes CASSLTGGGYTF.

The CDR3 loop reads CASSQGINYGYTF. The CDR3 DNA sequence: TGCGCCAGCAGCCAGGGGATTAACTATGGCTACACCTTC. The rearrangement uses TRBV5-1 and TRBJ1-2; a possible D gene is TRBD1 (6 bases). CDR1 and CDR2 from the germline V gene are SGHRS and YFSETQ. Deletions cut 4 bases from V and 1 base from J, with 8 bases between. The CDR3 is 13 amino acids. Together with reference TRBV5-1 and TRBJ1-2, the CDR3 gives the full variable domain: KAGVTQTPRYLIKTRGQQVTLSCSPISGHRSVSWYQQTPGQGLQFLFEYFSETQRNKGNFPGRFSGRQFSNSRSEMNVSTLELGDSALYLCASSQGINYGYTFGSGTRLTVV.

This chain uses TRBV19 with TRBJ2-7, with unresolved D. The CDR3 spans 12 residues. Trimming cost V 2 bases and J 3 bases, with 5 bases left between them. Looked up from germline, CDR1 is LNHDA and CDR2 is SQIVND (reference sequence). Here the CDR3 DNA reads TGTGCCAGTAGTATATACGGCTACGAGCAGTACTTC. This gives the protein CASSIYGYEQYF.

V and J are TRBV3-1 (or the pseudogene TRBV3-2) and TRBJ1-2; D ambiguous. The CDR3 covers 11 residues. Germline V gene sequence: CDR1 LGHDT, CDR2 YNNKEL (reference sequence). Trimming cost V 0 bases and J 11 bases, with 7 bases left between them. The CDR3 coding sequence is TGTGCCAGCAGCCAAGATTTAGGGTACACCTTC. Residues: CASSQDLGYTF.

The CDR3 loop reads CASSLGGTQYF. Written as DNA, the CDR3 is TGTGCCAGTAGCCTTGGGGGTACGCAGTATTTT. The V call is TRBV19, the J call TRBJ2-3; either TRBD1 or TRBD2 may fit D (5 bases each). The CDR3 runs to 11 residues. The V gene lost 6 bases and the J gene lost 8 bases, with 9 bases spanning the gap. Per germline, CDR1 LNHDA and CDR2 SQIVND (reference sequence).

A word on this clone: The sample holds other DNA sequences that translate to the same CDR3. The chain joins TRBV27 to TRBJ1-5, with a possible D match to TRBD1 (6 bases). The CDR3 is 14 amino acids. Germline V gene sequence: CDR1 MNHEY, CDR2 SMNVEV (reference sequence). Trimming shortened V by 1 base and J by 4 bases, and 8 bases separated the two germline ends. This CDR3 is CASSLLGGNQPQHF. The DNA for the CDR3 is TGTGCCAGCAGTTTATTAGGGGGTAATCAGCCCCAGCATTTT.

This clone was detected once. This chain uses TRBV27 with TRBJ2-3; a possible D gene is TRBD2 (6 bases). CDR1 is MNHEY and CDR2 is SMNVEV in the germline V gene (reference sequence). This CDR3 contains 15 residues. The V end was cut by 5 bases, the J end by 1 base, with 13 bases between. The DNA for the CDR3 is TGTGCCAGCAGTGATCGGGACTCTCGCACAGATACGCAGTATTTT. Protein: CASSDRDSRTDTQYF.

V and J are TRBV5-1 and TRBJ1-1; no reliable D call. Germline CDR1 and CDR2: SGHRS and YFSETQ. V was cut by 4 bases and J by 1 base, with 5 bases left in between. The CDR3 totals 12 residues. CDR3 sequence reads: CASSVENTEAFF. The CDR3 DNA follows: TGCGCCAGCAGCGTGGAGAACACTGAAGCTTTCTTT.

The chain has TRBV6-5 and TRBJ1-2, with 8 bases that match TRBD1. The J segment lost 5 bases and the V segment lost 7 bases, leaving 9 bases of the junction unmatched. CDR3 length: 14 amino acids. Germline V CDR1 and CDR2: MNHEY, SVGAGI. In DNA, the CDR3 is TGTGCCAGCACCAACTTCTGGACAGGGTATGGCTACACCTTC. It translates to CASTNFWTGYGYTF.